The rows below give T cell receptor beta chains drawn from one sample of a study of CD8+ T cells in alopecia areata. Assay used: immunoSEQ multiplex PCR; TCRdb lists only in-frame clones, some missing. This table holds around 200,000 clones, about 60% found once. Sequenced here: CD8+ T cells sorted from blood, sampled at week 24, from a patient treated with tofacitinib. The origin of the receptors is a human donor with alopecia areata. Both conserved end residues are part of each CDR3. The order of the fields is V gene, clone size, D gene, J gene, CDR3 protein, CDR3 DNA. A D gene is named only where the DNA matches it firmly. Only some rows state a clone size, as once, few, many or a class for expanded clones.

TRBV25-1	-	-	TRBJ1-2	CASRPGDPYGYTF	TGTGCCAGCAGACCAGGGGATCCCTATGGCTACACCTTC
TRBV2	-	-	TRBJ1-2	CASSARRDYRNGYTF	TGTGCCAGCAGTGCGAGGCGGGACTATCGGAATGGCTACACCTTC
TRBV14	-	-	TRBJ2-1	CASSRGRTPPNNEQFF	TGTGCCAGCAGCCGAGGACGGACTCCGCCGAACAATGAGCAGTTCTTC
TRBV15	-	-	TRBJ2-7	CATSSDEPSYEQYF	TGTGCCACCAGCTCCGACGAGCCCTCCTACGAGCAGTACTTC
TRBV29-1	-	-	TRBJ1-2	CSVEDRWGAGYGYTF	TGCAGCGTTGAAGATCGGTGGGGTGCGGGCTATGGCTACACCTTC
TRBV5-5	-	-	TRBJ2-6	CASSLDLTSGANVLTF	TGTGCCAGCAGCTTGGACCTGACCTCTGGGGCCAACGTCCTGACTTTC
TRBV2	once	-	TRBJ1-2	CASTASESQGYTF	TGTGCCAGCACGGCCTCGGAAAGCCAGGGCTACACCTTC
TRBV13	-	-	TRBJ2-7	CASSSGLRVTYEQYF	TGTGCCAGCAGCTCAGGCCTTAGGGTTACCTACGAGCAGTACTTC
TRBV29-1	few	TRBD1	TRBJ1-5	CSVEGTGSNQPQHF	TGCAGCGTTGAGGGGACAGGGTCCAATCAGCCCCAGCATTTT
TRBV7-9	-	-	TRBJ1-2	CASSSGAGVDGYTF	TGTGCCAGCAGCTCAGGGGCGGGGGTTGATGGCTACACCTTC
TRBV12-5	-	TRBD1	TRBJ2-7	CASGGWTGGYEQYF	TGTGCTAGTGGTGGATGGACAGGGGGCTACGAGCAGTACTTC
TRBV5-1	few	-	TRBJ2-4	CASSWTYLRGLAKNIQYF	TGCGCCAGCAGCTGGACATATCTAAGAGGACTAGCCAAAAACATTCAGTACTTC
TRBV29-1	few	-	TRBJ1-2	CSVEGTSPPPGEGGYTF	TGCAGCGTTGAGGGGACTTCCCCCCCTCCGGGAGAGGGGGGCTACACCTTC
TRBV6-1	-	-	TRBJ2-5	CASTRPGGFGETQYF	TGTGCCAGCACCCGACCAGGAGGGTTCGGAGAGACCCAGTACTTC
TRBV2	few	TRBD1	TRBJ2-7	CASREDRVGEQYF	TGTGCCAGCAGAGAGGACAGGGTTGGCGAGCAGTACTTC
TRBV5-6	-	-	TRBJ2-1	CASSPRPYNEQFF	TGTGCCAGCAGCCCCCGGCCCTACAATGAGCAGTTCTTC
TRBV7-9	-	TRBD1	TRBJ1-2	CASSPGGANGYTF	TGTGCCAGCAGCCCAGGGGGGGCCAATGGCTACACCTTC
TRBV27	-	-	TRBJ2-2	CASRTGYTGELFF	TGTGCCAGCAGAACAGGGTACACCGGGGAGCTGTTTTTT
TRBV5-1	once	TRBD2	TRBJ2-5	CASSLASGGVQETQYF	TGCGCCAGCAGCTTGGCCAGCGGGGGGGTCCAAGAGACCCAGTACTTC
TRBV18	-	TRBD1	TRBJ1-4	CASSPPGQGGEKLFF	TGTGCCAGCTCACCGCCGGGACAGGGAGGTGAAAAACTGTTTTTT
TRBV19	-	-	TRBJ1-6	CASSIAQGPFGSPLHF	TGTGCCAGTAGTATCGCACAGGGCCCCTTCGGTTCACCCCTCCACTTT
TRBV4-2	-	-	TRBJ2-5	CASSQDPGGLSFQETQYF	TGTGCCAGCAGCCAAGATCCAGGGGGACTTTCATTTCAAGAGACCCAGTACTTC
TRBV9	-	-	TRBJ2-1	CASSVGDNEQFF	TGTGCCAGCAGCGTGGGGGACAATGAGCAGTTCTTC
TRBV29-1	few	TRBD1	TRBJ2-5	CSVVTGERLATQYF	TGCAGCGTTGTAACAGGGGAGCGCCTAGCGACCCAGTACTTC
TRBV13	-	-	TRBJ1-2	CASSLRDSHYGYTF	TGTGCCAGCAGCTTACGTGACAGCCACTATGGCTACACCTTC
TRBV4-1	-	-	TRBJ1-2	CASSHPVGGYTF	TGCGCCAGCAGCCACCCGGTGGGTGGCTACACCTTC
TRBV19	-	-	TRBJ1-5	CASSISGASNQPQHF	TGTGCCAGTAGTATCTCGGGGGCTAGCAATCAGCCCCAGCATTTT
TRBV11-2	-	-	TRBJ2-1	CASSFSNEQFF	TGTGCCAGCAGCTTTAGCAATGAGCAGTTCTTC
TRBV25-1	few	-	TRBJ1-2	CASSGGGYGYTF	TGTGCCAGCAGTGGAGGAGGCTATGGCTACACCTTC
TRBV4-2	-	TRBD2	TRBJ2-7	CASSQGSFGGVGGYEQYF	TGTGCCAGCAGCCAAGGGAGTTTTGGGGGGGTAGGAGGCTACGAGCAGTACTTC
TRBV29-1	-	-	TRBJ2-5	CSVESSYQETQYF	TGCAGCGTTGAATCCAGCTACCAAGAGACCCAGTACTTC
TRBV27	-	-	TRBJ2-7	CASGSKVYEQYF	TGTGCCAGCGGCAGTAAGGTCTACGAGCAGTACTTC
TRBV4-1	-	-	TRBJ2-2	CASSQVVLGTGELFF	TGCGCCAGCAGCCAAGTCGTACTGGGGACCGGGGAGCTGTTTTTT
TRBV29-1	-	TRBD1	TRBJ2-7	CSAKTGVISYEQYF	TGCAGCGCTAAGACAGGGGTCATCTCCTACGAGCAGTACTTC
TRBV27	-	-	TRBJ2-7	CASTSTRTYEQYF	TGTGCCAGTACATCCACGAGGACCTACGAGCAGTACTTC
TRBV27	few	-	TRBJ2-5	CASSTKGSGAGETQYF	TGTGCCAGCAGCACAAAAGGGTCAGGGGCTGGGGAGACCCAGTACTTC
TRBV5-1	once	TRBD2	TRBJ2-3	CASSLPATERGLTTDTQYF	TGCGCCAGCAGCTTGCCTGCAACCGAGCGGGGGCTTACCACAGATACGCAGTATTTT
TRBV7-8	few	-	TRBJ1-6	CASSKGPLWNSPLHF	TGTGCCAGCAGCAAGGGACCATTGTGGAATTCACCCCTCCACTTT
TRBV4-1	-	-	TRBJ2-1	CASSQMTTSSYNEQFF	TGCGCCAGCAGCCAAATGACTACGAGCTCCTACAATGAGCAGTTCTTC
TRBV5-1	-	TRBD1	TRBJ2-2	CASSLGQGMTGELFF	TGCGCCAGCAGCTTGGGACAGGGAATGACCGGGGAGCTGTTTTTT
TRBV7-9	-	-	TRBJ2-3	CASSGGLGTDTQYF	TGTGCCAGCAGCGGGGGGCTAGGCACAGATACGCAGTATTTT
TRBV5-1	-	-	TRBJ2-3	CASSLVVGAGADTQYF	TGCGCCAGCAGCTTGGTTGTCGGTGCAGGGGCAGATACGCAGTATTTT
TRBV27	once	-	TRBJ2-1	CASSLPRQVGYNEQFF	TGTGCCAGCAGTTTACCGCGACAGGTTGGCTACAATGAGCAGTTCTTC
TRBV29-1	-	-	TRBJ2-1	CSVVPAGLPYNEQFF	TGCAGCGTTGTACCCGCGGGCCTTCCCTACAATGAGCAGTTCTTC
TRBV19	-	-	TRBJ1-5	CASRSPRARQPQHF	TGTGCCAGTAGATCCCCCCGGGCTCGACAGCCCCAGCATTTT
TRBV29-1	-	TRBD1	TRBJ2-7	CSAFRDRGDEQYF	TGCAGCGCATTCCGGGACAGGGGCGACGAGCAGTACTTC
TRBV25-1	-	-	TRBJ2-1	CASSEYNEQFF	TGTGCCAGCAGTGAGTACAATGAGCAGTTCTTC
TRBV5-6	-	-	TRBJ2-2	CASSLGGTGELFF	TGTGCCAGCAGCTTAGGCGGGACCGGGGAGCTGTTTTTT
TRBV27	-	-	TRBJ2-1	CASSLRRSSYNEQFF	TGTGCCAGCAGCCTTAGAAGGAGCTCCTACAATGAGCAGTTCTTC
TRBV13	-	-	TRBJ1-2	CASSPLNWELNYGYTF	TGTGCCAGCAGCCCCCTTAATTGGGAACTAAACTATGGCTACACCTTC
TRBV30	-	-	TRBJ2-7	CATGDGSYEQYF	TGTGCCACCGGGGACGGATCCTACGAGCAGTACTTC
TRBV6-6	-	-	TRBJ1-1	CASSYSRGEAFF	TGTGCCAGCAGTTACTCGAGGGGTGAAGCTTTCTTT
TRBV4-2	-	-	TRBJ1-6	CASSRVGWPLHF	TGTGCCAGCAGCCGTGTAGGCTGGCCCCTCCACTTT
TRBV7-9	-	TRBD2	TRBJ2-1	CASSLTSGGQGEQFF	TGTGCCAGCAGCTTAACTAGCGGGGGGCAGGGTGAGCAGTTCTTC
TRBV9	few	-	TRBJ2-1	CASSVEPDLSSYNEQFF	TGTGCCAGCAGCGTAGAACCGGACCTTAGCTCCTACAATGAGCAGTTCTTC
TRBV14	-	-	TRBJ2-7	CASSQDPGQQYF	TGTGCCAGCAGCCAAGATCCGGGGCAGCAGTACTTC
TRBV5-1	-	-	TRBJ2-2	CASSLDPGDTGELFF	TGCGCCAGCAGCTTGGACCCGGGGGACACCGGGGAGCTGTTTTTT
TRBV5-1	-	-	TRBJ1-5	CASSLAGDQPQHF	TGCGCCAGCAGCTTGGCAGGGGATCAGCCCCAGCATTTT
TRBV7-9	-	-	TRBJ2-1	CASSLVRTATYNEQFF	TGTGCCAGCAGCTTAGTAAGGACAGCAACCTACAATGAGCAGTTCTTC
TRBV2	few	-	TRBJ2-7	CATTLMRSSEQYF	TGTGCCACCACCCTCATGAGGAGTAGCGAGCAGTACTTC